The present TCR beta chain was sequenced within a study of T cells in Graves' hyperthyroidism and ophthalmopathy. Amplification of TCR beta CDR3 regions was performed using RNA transcripts as template. During a first-round RT-PCR of the TCR CDR3, the HTBI primer set was used. TCRdb analysed the multiplex PCR reads with MiXCR anew, one entry per CDR3 protein. The table shows about 570,000 distinct CDR3 sequences, with about 45% occurring only once. This clonotype was counted ten times or more. As yet, its antigen is unknown. Points from the study as a whole: Stable hyperthyroidism was separated from ophthalmopathy by a model based on 13 V-J features.

Sequencing was carried out using peripheral blood or thyroid tissue (not recorded which). The TCR sequence derives from an adult woman with Graves' disease, either hyperthyroidism or ophthalmopathy (not recorded which).

The CDR3, as DNA: TGTGCCAGCAGCATCACAGGGGGCTTAGTTGGAAACACCATATATTTT. It specifies CASSITGGLVGNTIYF. The chain couples TRBV11-2 to TRBJ1-3; TRBD1 matches at 9 bases. The CDR3 runs 16 residues. With 5 bases clipped from V and 3 bases from J, the junction kept 8 bases outside the gene matches. Germline assignment: CDR1 SGHAT and CDR2 FQNNGV.